These 18 T cell receptor beta chains were all obtained from the same sample, sequenced in a study of cytomegalovirus exposure and HLA in healthy donors. The study ran its PCR with 60 Vbeta and 13 Jbeta primers. Generated by immunoSEQ multiplex PCR, the TCRdb table keeps only in-frame clones and is missing some. Of about 150,000 clones listed, 73% are singletons. The sequencing sample was made of PBMCs. The origin of the receptors is a woman younger than 35 in good health and CMV-seropositive.

This chain connects TRBV7-6 to TRBJ1-6, with TRBD1 matching over 9 bases. This CDR3 is 15 amino acids long. Unmatched junction bases numbered 4, after V lost 4 bases and J lost 6 bases. Germline CDR1 SGHVS, CDR2 FNYEAQ. The CDR3 DNA reads TGTGCCAGCAGCTCGGGGGACAGGGTTAATTCACCCCTCCACTTT. Translating gives CASSSGDRVNSPLHF.

There are a few counts of this clone. The chain joins TRBV9 to TRBJ2-5; TRBD1 matches 9 bases. V dropped 4 bases and J dropped 5; count of bases not matched to a gene: 3. Germline V lookup: CDR1 SGDLS, CDR2 YYNGEE. This CDR3 region has 13 residues. The CDR3: CASSIGQGETQYF. For the CDR3, the DNA is TGTGCCAGCAGCATTGGACAGGGGGAGACCCAGTACTTC. Full variable domain (outside the CDR3, taken from reference TRBV9 and TRBJ2-5): DSGVTQTPKHLITATGQRVTLRCSPRSGDLSVYWYQQSLDQGLQFLIQYYNGEERAKGNILERFSAQQFPDLHSELNLSSLELGDSALYFCASSIGQGETQYFGPGTRLLVL.

The CDR3 region is CASSIDPTVEAFF. In nucleotides, the CDR3 is TGTGCCAGTAGTATAGACCCGACAGTTGAAGCTTTCTTT. The chain links TRBV19 to TRBJ1-1; possibly TRBD1 for D (5 bases). This CDR3 has 13 residues. The germline CDR1 and CDR2 sequences are LNHDA and SQIVND (reference sequence). The V and J ends lost 0 bases and 7 bases respectively, with 9 bases between them.

The chain has TRBV5-1 and TRBJ2-1; TRBD1 is a possible D gene (6 bases). The germline V gene encodes CDR1 SGHRS and CDR2 YFSETQ. The CDR3 length is 15 residues. V was shortened by 1 base and J by 10 bases, with 18 bases between the two germline ends. CDR3 nucleotide sequence: TGCGCCAGCAGCTTGCAGGGGCCCATTGTAGAAGAGCAGTTCTTC. This codes for CASSLQGPIVEEQFF.

The chain combines TRBV7-6 with TRBJ2-1, with D tentatively TRBD2 (6 bases). The CDR3 loop spans 15 amino acids. Germline CDR1 is SGHVS and CDR2 is FNYEAQ. The germline V and J ends were trimmed by 1 base and 8 bases, with 15 bases remaining between them. This CDR3 is CASSLGSGGVDEQFF. Here the CDR3 DNA reads TGTGCCAGCAGCTTAGGGAGTGGAGGGGTCGATGAGCAGTTCTTC.

This clone showed up just once. The chain combines TRBV7-3 with TRBJ1-3; D not resolved. The V gene lost 1 base and the J gene lost 2 bases, with 3 bases spanning the gap. Germline loops: CDR1 SGHTA, CDR2 FQGTGA. The CDR3 has 13 amino acids. This CDR3 is CASSLNTGNTIYF. The CDR3 DNA is TGTGCCAGCAGCTTAAACACTGGAAACACCATATATTTT.

V usage is TRBV2 and J usage is TRBJ2-1; 7 nucleotides agree with TRBD2. This CDR3 is built from 15 residues. Germline-derived CDR1 and CDR2 are SNHLY and FYNNEI. V lost 8 bases to trimming and J lost 6 bases; unmatched junction nucleotides: 13. In DNA, the CDR3 is TGTGCCAGCCCTGGGGTCGGGACTACCACCAATGAGCAGTTCTTC. It codes for CASPGVGTTTNEQFF.

V and J are TRBV28 and TRBJ1-3; 7 bases map to TRBD1. Germline lookup yields CDR1 MDHEN and CDR2 SYDVKM. The length of the CDR3 is 15 residues. V was clipped by 7 bases and J by 7 bases; unmatched bases: 13. The CDR3 here is CASTYRGFTVNTIYF. DNA of the CDR3: TGTGCCAGCACCTACAGGGGATTTACAGTGAACACCATATATTTT.

This rearrangement joins TRBV6-1 to TRBJ1-2; D call uncertain. Germline CDR1 is MNHNS and CDR2 is SASEGT. V was clipped by 9 bases and J by 7 bases, with 12 bases between them. The length of the CDR3 is 11 residues. This CDR3 is CASPTPGGYTF. DNA for the CDR3: TGTGCCAGTCCAACTCCGGGTGGCTACACCTTC.

This clone was observed a handful of times. The CDR3: CASSETPEGASYEQYF. The CDR3 region has the DNA TGTGCCAGCAGTGAAACCCCTGAGGGGGCATCCTACGAGCAGTACTTC. The genes are TRBV6-1 and TRBJ2-7; TRBD1 aligns across 7 bases. Germline CDR1 reads MNHNS; CDR2 reads SASEGT. The J segment lost 1 base and the V segment lost 2 bases, leaving 8 bases of the junction unmatched. The CDR3 runs to 16 residues.

The chain is built from TRBV7-2 and TRBJ2-3; 8 bases map to TRBD2. Germline V gene lookup returns CDR1 SGHTA and CDR2 FQGNSA. This CDR3 contains 17 residues. V shed 5 bases, J shed 7 bases, and the junction held 17 bases outside the gene matches. The CDR3 region is CASSPTTPGTRRNTQYF. In DNA form, the CDR3 reads TGTGCCAGCAGCCCCACTACCCCCGGGACTAGGAGAAATACGCAGTATTTT. The complete variable domain, with remaining parts taken from reference TRBV7-2 and TRBJ2-3, reads GAGVSQSPSNKVTEKGKDVELRCDPISGHTALYWYRQSLGQGLEFLIYFQGNSAPDKSGLPSDRFSAERTGGSVSTLTIQRTQQEDSAVYLCASSPTTPGTRRNTQYFGPGTRLTVL.

This clone was counted a few times. This rearrangement joins TRBV5-6 to TRBJ2-1, with D possibly being TRBD2 (6 bases). V shed 3 bases and J shed 1 base, with 17 bases lying between them. Germline assignment: CDR1 SGHDT and CDR2 YYEEEE. The CDR3 contains 17 residues. As DNA, the CDR3 is TGTGCCAGCAGCTACGGACTACCTCTACAATCCTACAATGAGCAGTTCTTC. This codes for CASSYGLPLQSYNEQFF.

CDR3 sequence: CASSGTGTNYGYTF. The CDR3, as DNA: TGTGCCAGCAGTGGGACAGGAACTAACTATGGCTACACCTTC. This rearrangement joins TRBV27 to TRBJ1-2; 8 bases fit TRBD1. CDR3 length: 14 amino acids. V trimming: 5 bases; J trimming: 0 bases; junction bases outside the gene matches: 2. Germline assignment: CDR1 MNHEY and CDR2 SMNVEV (reference sequence).

The V call is TRBV6-1, the J call TRBJ1-5; the match to TRBD1 covers 11 bases. Germline-derived CDR1 and CDR2 are MNHNS and SASEGT. The CDR3 contains 15 residues. The junction had 2 bases not matched to a gene; V was cut back by 4 bases and J by 3 bases. CDR3 nucleotide sequence: TGTGCCAGCAGTGGGGACAGGGGGTTCAATCAGCCCCAGCATTTT. It specifies CASSGDRGFNQPQHF.

The rearrangement links TRBV7-2 to TRBJ1-1; D not resolved. Germline values: CDR1 SGHTA, CDR2 FQGNSA. The germline V and J ends were trimmed by 1 base and 6 bases, with 12 bases remaining between them. The CDR3 loop spans 14 amino acids. DNA for the CDR3: TGTGCCAGCAGCTTAGAGTCACGGACTGCTGAAGCTTTCTTT. This encodes CASSLESRTAEAFF. Supplemented by reference TRBV7-2 and TRBJ1-1, the full variable domain reads GAGVSQSPSNKVTEKGKDVELRCDPISGHTALYWYRQSLGQGLEFLIYFQGNSAPDKSGLPSDRFSAERTGGSVSTLTIQRTQQEDSAVYLCASSLESRTAEAFFGQGTRLTVV.

The V and J genes are TRBV2 and TRBJ2-7, with D possibly being TRBD1 (5 bases). V was cut by 8 bases and J by 7 bases, with 18 bases left in between. CDR1 is SNHLY, CDR2 FYNNEI, per germline. There are 13 residues in the CDR3. This chain's CDR3 is CASSKDTGREQYF. The CDR3 coding sequence is TGTGCCAGCTCGAAGGACACGGGCCGGGAGCAGTACTTC.

This chain links TRBV29-1 with TRBJ1-5; 9 nucleotides match TRBD1. J was trimmed by 3 bases and V by 6 bases; bases with no gene match: 3. Germline assignment: CDR1 SQVTM and CDR2 ANQGSEA. The CDR3 is 13 residues long. CDR3: CSVGTGYNQPQHF. In DNA, the CDR3 is TGCAGCGTGGGGACAGGGTACAATCAGCCCCAGCATTTT.

The genes are TRBV27 and TRBJ1-2; 10 nucleotides line up with TRBD1. CDR3 length: 15 residues. CDR1 is MNHEY and CDR2 is SMNVEV in the germline V gene (reference sequence). Germline trimming cut 6 bases from V and 7 bases from J; bases unmatched to any gene: 11. CDR3 in amino acids: CASSTTLTGGGGYTF. CDR3 bases: TGTGCCAGCAGCACTACCCTGACAGGGGGCGGTGGCTACACCTTC.